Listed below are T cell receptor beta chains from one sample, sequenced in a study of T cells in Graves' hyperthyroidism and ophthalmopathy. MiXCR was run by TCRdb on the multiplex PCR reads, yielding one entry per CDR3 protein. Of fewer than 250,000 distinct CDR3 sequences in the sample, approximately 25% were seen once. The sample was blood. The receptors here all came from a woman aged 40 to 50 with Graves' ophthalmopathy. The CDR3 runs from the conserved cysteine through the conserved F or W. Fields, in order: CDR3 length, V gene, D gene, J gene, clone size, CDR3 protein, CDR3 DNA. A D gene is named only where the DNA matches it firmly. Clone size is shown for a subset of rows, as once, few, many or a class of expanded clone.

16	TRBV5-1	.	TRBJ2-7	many	CASSLDHTRIVYEQYF	TGCGCCAGCAGCCTCGACCATACTAGGATCGTCTACGAGCAGTACTTC
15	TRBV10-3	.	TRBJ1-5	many	CAISEYRDSNQPQHF	TGTGCCATCAGTGAGTATAGGGACAGCAATCAGCCCCAGCATTTT
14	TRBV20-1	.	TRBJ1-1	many	CSARIQTLNTEAFF	TGCAGTGCTAGGATACAGACTCTGAACACTGAAGCTTTCTTT
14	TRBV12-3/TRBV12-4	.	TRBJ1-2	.	CASSADGHWEGYTF	TGTGCCAGCAGCGCGGACGGGCACTGGGAGGGCTACACCTTC
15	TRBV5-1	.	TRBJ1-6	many	CASSPSHPARPPLHF	TGCGCCAGCAGCCCTTCACACCCGGCGAGGCCACCCCTCCACTTT
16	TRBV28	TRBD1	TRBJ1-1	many	CASTPRRGQFGTEAFF	TGTGCCAGCACCCCCCGTCGGGGACAGTTTGGCACTGAAGCTTTCTTT
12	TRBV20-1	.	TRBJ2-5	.	CSASGGLETQYF	TGCAGTGCTAGTGGAGGGTTAGAGACCCAGTACTTC
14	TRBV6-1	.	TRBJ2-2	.	CASGGLRFSGELFF	TGTGCCAGCGGAGGGCTTAGGTTCTCCGGGGAGCTGTTTTTT
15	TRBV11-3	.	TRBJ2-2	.	CASSSTALGTGELFF	TGTGCCAGCAGCTCAACAGCCCTGGGCACCGGGGAGCTGTTTTTT
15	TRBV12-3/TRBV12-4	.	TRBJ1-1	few	CASSSGGGGNTEAFF	TGTGCCAGCAGTTCCGGGGGTGGAGGGAACACTGAAGCTTTCTTT
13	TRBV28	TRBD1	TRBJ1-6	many	CASLRQGGSPLHF	TGTGCCAGCTTGAGACAGGGCGGTTCACCCCTCCACTTT
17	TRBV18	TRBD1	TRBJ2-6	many	CASSTGQISSGANVLTF	TGTGCCAGCTCGACGGGACAGATCTCCTCTGGGGCCAACGTCCTGACTTTC
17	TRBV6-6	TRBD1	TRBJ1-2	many	CASSLSQGALIKGGYTF	TGTGCCAGCAGCCTATCTCAGGGGGCCTTAATAAAAGGGGGCTACACCTTC
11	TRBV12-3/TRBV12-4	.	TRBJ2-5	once	CASRLVETQYF	TGTGCCAGCAGATTGGTTGAGACCCAGTACTTC
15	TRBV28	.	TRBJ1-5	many	CASSSGTVSNQPQHF	TGTGCCAGCAGTTCTGGGACGGTTAGCAATCAGCCCCAGCATTTT
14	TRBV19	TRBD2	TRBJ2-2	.	CASGASGSTGELFF	TGTGCCAGTGGGGCTAGCGGGAGCACCGGGGAGCTGTTTTTT
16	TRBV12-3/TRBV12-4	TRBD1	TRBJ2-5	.	CASSVTTGGLGETQYF	TGTGCCAGCAGTGTTACAACAGGGGGCTTGGGAGAGACCCAGTACTTC
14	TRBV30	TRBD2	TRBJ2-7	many	CAWSLAGAEYEQYF	TGTGCCTGGAGTTTAGCGGGAGCGGAGTACGAGCAGTACTTC
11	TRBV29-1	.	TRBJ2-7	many	CSVVSGDEQYF	TGCAGCGTTGTCTCCGGGGACGAGCAGTACTTC
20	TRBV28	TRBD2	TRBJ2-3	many	CASSLFLSGSFWGTEDTQYF	TGTGCCAGCAGTTTGTTTCTGAGCGGGAGTTTTTGGGGCACCGAAGATACGCAGTATTTT
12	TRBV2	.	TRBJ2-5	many	CASREEKVTQYF	TGTGCCAGCAGGGAGGAGAAGGTGACCCAGTACTTC
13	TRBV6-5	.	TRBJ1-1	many	CASSYGQTREAFF	TGTGCCAGCAGTTACGGGCAGACCCGGGAAGCTTTCTTT
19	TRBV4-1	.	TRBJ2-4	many	CASSPARVAEPRAKNIQYF	TGCGCCAGCAGCCCAGCCCGGGTAGCGGAACCTCGCGCCAAAAACATTCAGTACTTC
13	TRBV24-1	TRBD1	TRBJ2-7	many	CATSPGTGNEQYF	TGTGCCACCAGTCCCGGGACAGGGAACGAGCAGTACTTC
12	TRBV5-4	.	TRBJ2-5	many	CATRTYQETQYF	TGTGCCACCAGGACCTACCAAGAGACCCAGTACTTC
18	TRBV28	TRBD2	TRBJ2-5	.	CASSKGLAGWFWHETQHF	TGTGCCAGCAGTAAGGGACTAGCGGGGTGGTTCTGGCATGAGACCCAGCACTTC
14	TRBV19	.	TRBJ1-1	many	CASSPQDLNTEAFF	TGTGCCAGTAGTCCCCAGGATCTAAACACTGAAGCTTTCTTT
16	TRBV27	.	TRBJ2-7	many	CASSARRDRSLYEQYF	TGTGCCAGCAGTGCACGCCGGGACCGAAGCCTCTACGAGCAGTACTTC
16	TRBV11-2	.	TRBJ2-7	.	CASSLGGTGTWSEQYF	TGTGCCAGCAGCTTAGGAGGAACAGGGACCTGGTCCGAGCAGTACTTC
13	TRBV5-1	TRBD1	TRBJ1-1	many	CASSDAGGTEAFF	TGCGCCAGCAGTGACGCAGGGGGCACTGAAGCTTTCTTT
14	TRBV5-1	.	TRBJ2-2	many	CASSLVPNTGELFF	TGCGCCAGCAGCTTGGTTCCGAACACCGGGGAGCTGTTTTTT
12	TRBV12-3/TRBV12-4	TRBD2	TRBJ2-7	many	CASGGTIGEQYF	TGTGCCAGCGGGGGGACTATTGGCGAGCAGTACTTC
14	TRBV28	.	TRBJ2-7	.	CASSFVGASYEQYF	TGTGCCAGCAGTTTCGTGGGGGCATCCTACGAGCAGTACTTC
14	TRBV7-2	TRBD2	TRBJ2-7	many	CASSFVGRTYEQYF	TGTGCCAGCAGCTTCGTCGGGAGGACCTACGAGCAGTACTTC
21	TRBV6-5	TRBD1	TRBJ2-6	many	CASSPSGTGWSLLSGANVLTF	TGTGCCAGCAGTCCTTCCGGGACAGGGTGGTCTCTTTTGTCTGGGGCCAACGTCCTGACTTTC
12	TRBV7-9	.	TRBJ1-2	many	CASRQINYGYTF	TGTGCCAGCAGGCAGATTAACTATGGCTACACCTTC
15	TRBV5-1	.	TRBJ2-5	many	CASSLSGSLQETQYF	TGCGCCAGCAGCTTGTCAGGCAGCCTACAAGAGACCCAGTACTTC
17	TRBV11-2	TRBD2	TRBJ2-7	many	CASSPIGLAGGSYEQYF	TGTGCCAGCAGCCCCATAGGACTAGCGGGAGGCTCCTACGAGCAGTACTTC
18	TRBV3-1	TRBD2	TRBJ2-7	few	CASSLTSGSPLSSYEQYF	TGTGCCAGCAGCCTGACTAGCGGGAGCCCTCTGAGCTCCTACGAGCAGTACTTC
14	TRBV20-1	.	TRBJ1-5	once	CSAALREFGQPQHF	TGCAGTGCTGCGCTCAGGGAGTTCGGTCAGCCCCAGCATTTT
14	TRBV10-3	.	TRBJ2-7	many	CAISGAPESYEQYF	TGTGCCATCAGTGGTGCTCCTGAATCCTACGAGCAGTACTTC
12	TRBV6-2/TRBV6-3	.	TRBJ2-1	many	CASSFRDNEQFF	TGTGCCAGCAGTTTTCGGGACAATGAGCAGTTCTTC
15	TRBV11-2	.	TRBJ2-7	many	CASRTDRMIGYEQYF	TGTGCCAGCAGAACCGACAGGATGATCGGCTACGAGCAGTACTTC
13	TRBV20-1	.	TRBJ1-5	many	CSASDGRPQPQHF	TGCAGTGCTAGCGACGGGAGACCTCAGCCCCAGCATTTT
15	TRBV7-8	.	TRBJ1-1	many	CASSLASAGGGEAFF	TGTGCCAGCAGCTTAGCGTCGGCCGGCGGGGGTGAAGCTTTCTTT
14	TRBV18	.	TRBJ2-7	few	CASSPQRSLGEQYF	TGTGCCAGCTCACCACAGCGGTCCCTGGGCGAGCAGTACTTC
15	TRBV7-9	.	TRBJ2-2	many	CASSFWSSNTGELFF	TGTGCCAGCAGCTTTTGGTCATCGAACACCGGGGAGCTGTTTTTT
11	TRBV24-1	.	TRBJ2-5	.	CASIGIGTQYF	TGTGCCAGCATCGGAATAGGGACCCAGTACTTC
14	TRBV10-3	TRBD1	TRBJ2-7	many	CAINGRTGGSEQYF	TGTGCCATCAACGGGCGGACAGGGGGCAGCGAGCAGTACTTC
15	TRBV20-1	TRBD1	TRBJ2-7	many	CSARVKQGSAYEQYF	TGCAGTGCTAGAGTCAAACAGGGGAGTGCCTACGAGCAGTACTTC
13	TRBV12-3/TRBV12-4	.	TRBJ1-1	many	CASSLTGGAEAFF	TGTGCCAGCAGTTTGACTGGGGGAGCTGAAGCTTTCTTT
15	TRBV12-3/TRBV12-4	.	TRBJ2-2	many	CASSLNRENTGELFF	TGTGCCAGCAGTTTAAACCGGGAGAACACCGGGGAGCTGTTTTTT
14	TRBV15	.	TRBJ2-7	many	CATSSALGTYEQYF	TGTGCCACCAGCAGCGCCCTAGGCACCTACGAGCAGTACTTC
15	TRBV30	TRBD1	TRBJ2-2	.	CAWSVGTGVTGELFF	TGTGCCTGGAGTGTAGGGACAGGGGTGACCGGGGAGCTGTTTTTT
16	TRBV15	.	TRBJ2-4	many	CATSRGGGIAKNIQYF	TGTGCCACCAGCAGAGGGGGCGGGATAGCCAAAAACATTCAGTACTTC
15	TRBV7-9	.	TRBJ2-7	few	CASSFGAGNSYEQYF	TGTGCCAGCAGCTTTGGGGCGGGAAACTCCTACGAGCAGTACTTC
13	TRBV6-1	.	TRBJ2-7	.	CASSATITYEQYF	TGTGCCAGCAGTGCGACTATAACCTACGAGCAGTACTTC